One TCR beta chain is described in this entry. The data were taken from a study of beta chain features in type 1 diabetes. Study information: Fewer than 110 million sorted cells were examined across all samples.

Reverse transcription of all isolated RNA meant that expressed TCRB transcripts were sequenced. Sequenced by immunoSEQ multiplex PCR; TCRdb stores in-frame clones only, minus some. The table has hundreds of thousands of clones, 10% to 15% seen once; the top ten hold under 0.02%. Sequenced: naive CD4+ T cells from blood. The TCR was taken from a man aged 18 to 30 in good health.

The CDR3 DNA reads TGTGCCAGCAGTGCGGACAGGAGCAATCAGCCCCAGCATTTT. Translating it yields CASSADRSNQPQHF. The rearrangement uses TRBV6-5 and TRBJ1-5; 7 nucleotides match TRBD1. This CDR3 is built from 14 residues. The V segment lost 5 bases and the J segment 1 base; nucleotides outside the gene matches: 2. CDR1 MNHEY and CDR2 SVGAGI come from the germline V gene.